One sample yielded the 5 T cell receptor beta chains listed below, sequenced in a study of T cells in Graves' hyperthyroidism and ophthalmopathy. RNA transcripts served as the template for amplifying TCR beta CDR3 regions. During a first-round RT-PCR of the TCR CDR3, the HTBI primer set was used. TCRdb reprocessed the multiplex PCR reads with MiXCR, giving one entry per CDR3 protein. Here the sample spans 370,000 or so distinct CDR3 sequences, approximately 25% being singletons. Source material: blood. The origin of the receptors is a man aged 45 to 65 with Graves' hyperthyroidism.

In its sample, this clonotype was seen many times. The rearrangement uses TRBV7-9 and TRBJ2-1; 11 bases agree with TRBD2. Germline CDR1 reads SEHNR; CDR2 reads FQNEAQ (reference sequence). Trimming removed 1 base from V and 9 bases from J; junction bases left unmatched: 8. This CDR3 is 16 amino acids long. The CDR3 spells CASSLDGGLAVSEQFF. The CDR3 bases are TGTGCCAGCAGCTTAGATGGGGGACTAGCGGTGAGTGAGCAGTTCTTC.

This clonotype was observed many times. This chain links TRBV30 with TRBJ2-1, with 8 bases fitting TRBD2. V lost 5 bases, J lost 0 bases, and 6 bases stayed unmatched. The CDR3 has 15 amino acids. From germline, CDR1 is GTSNPN and CDR2 SVGIG (reference sequence). CDR3 in amino acids: CAWSNSGISYNEQFF. The CDR3 DNA sequence: TGTGCCTGGTCGAATAGCGGGATCTCCTACAATGAGCAGTTCTTC.

The rearrangement joins TRBV9 to TRBJ2-1, with TRBD2 matching over 7 bases. CDR1 SGDLS and CDR2 YYNGEE come from the germline V gene. There are 16 residues in the CDR3. V lost 0 bases to trimming and J lost 4 bases; unmatched junction nucleotides: 7. In DNA, the CDR3 is TGTGCCAGCAGCGTAGGGGCCAGCGGGGATTACAATGAGCAGTTCTTC. This sequence encodes CASSVGASGDYNEQFF.

Comments on this clonotype: It may be a read error: a sequence one base away is much more abundant. CDR3 sequence reads: CASSPGRGAWETQYF. In DNA form, the CDR3 reads TGTGCCAGCAGCCCGGGAAGGGGAGCGTGGGAGACCCAGTACTTC. This chain uses TRBV11-2 with TRBJ2-5; the D call may be TRBD1 or TRBD2 (5 bases each). In germline, CDR1 is SGHAT, CDR2 FQNNGV. With 5 bases removed from V and 5 bases from J, the gap between germline ends came to 18 bases. This CDR3 region has 15 residues.

The rearrangement uses TRBV20-1 and TRBJ2-1; D is unclear. Trimming pared 7 bases from V and 4 bases from J, leaving 17 bases between. The CDR3 sequence is 14 residues long. Germline V lookup: CDR1 DFQATT, CDR2 SNEGSKA (reference sequence). This CDR3 reads CSGLRSEAYNEQFF. As DNA, the CDR3 is TGCAGTGGTTTGAGGAGCGAAGCTTACAATGAGCAGTTCTTC.